The rows below give T cell receptor beta chains drawn from one sample of a study of T cells after yellow fever vaccination. From the 5' RACE reads, TCRdb called clonotypes with MiXCR, one entry per CDR3 protein. The table has 450,000 to 650,000 distinct CDR3 sequences, approximately 13% seen once. The sample was PBMCs, taken on the day of the yellow fever booster vaccination. The receptors shown here come from a man aged 25-45 years who received the YFV17D yellow fever vaccine. The CDR3 runs from the conserved cysteine through the conserved F or W. A D gene is named only where the DNA matches it firmly. For some rows the clone size is stated as once, few or many, or as a class when expanded; others skip it.

j_call v_call clone_size d_call cdr3_nt cdr3_aa
TRBJ2-6 TRBV10-3 few NA TGTGCCATCAGTGCTAAGGGGTCTAGCTCTGGGGCCAACGTCCTGACTTTC CAISAKGSSSGANVLTF
TRBJ1-5 TRBV24-1 NA NA TGTGCCACCAGTCAAAGGGAGAACCAGCCCCAGCATTTT CATSQRENQPQHF
TRBJ2-2 TRBV5-1 NA NA TGCGCCAGCAGCGACTCACCCAACACCGGGGAGCTGTTTTTT CASSDSPNTGELFF
TRBJ2-1 TRBV19 few NA TGTGCCAGTAGTATATATGGGGAAACTGAGCAGTTCTTC CASSIYGETEQFF
TRBJ2-7 TRBV20-1 NA NA TGCAGTGGCACCCCGGGGGGCGCCTACGAGCAGTACTTC CSGTPGGAYEQYF
TRBJ2-1 TRBV29-1 NA NA TGCAGCGTTGTGTGGCACAAAAACAATGAGCAGTTCTTC CSVVWHKNNEQFF
TRBJ1-1 TRBV14 few NA TGTGCCAGCAGCCAAATGGGGGTTAGTACTGAAGCTTTCTTT CASSQMGVSTEAFF
TRBJ1-1 TRBV6-1 NA NA TGTGCCAGCAGTCTCAGGGGTTCGCCGGGCCAGGGGACTGAAGCTTTCTTT CASSLRGSPGQGTEAFF
TRBJ2-2 TRBV19 NA NA TGTGCCAGTAGACACACCGGGGAGCTGTTTTTT CASRHTGELFF
TRBJ2-7 TRBV20-1 NA TRBD2 TGCAGTGCTGGAAGACTAGCGGGGGTCGCCTACGAGCAGTACTTC CSAGRLAGVAYEQYF
TRBJ2-3 TRBV6-2/TRBV6-3 NA NA TGTGCCAGCAGCAATGGGTGGATTAACACAGATACGCAGTATTTT CASSNGWINTDTQYF
TRBJ2-3 TRBV12-3/TRBV12-4 NA NA TGTGCCAGCAGTCCGATGGGACGGAGCACAGATACGCAGTATTTT CASSPMGRSTDTQYF
TRBJ2-1 TRBV5-1 few TRBD2 TGCGCCAGCAGCTTGGTGTGGCGGGGGGATTACAATGAGCAGTTCTTC CASSLVWRGDYNEQFF
TRBJ2-2 TRBV5-1 NA TRBD2 TGCGCCAGCAGCGTATTTTTAGCGGGGCAGGCCGGGGAGCTGTTTTTT CASSVFLAGQAGELFF
TRBJ2-1 TRBV7-8 few NA TGTGCCAGCAGCTTAAGACGGGGACCGTCCTACAATGAGCAGTTCTTC CASSLRRGPSYNEQFF
TRBJ2-1 TRBV7-2 NA TRBD2 TGTGCCACCCTACCCCCGATAGCGGGGGACAACAATGAGCAGTTCTTC CATLPPIAGDNNEQFF
TRBJ2-1 TRBV9 many NA TGTGCCAGCAGCGTAGTGGGCAGGGAAAACCCCCCCTACAATGAGCAGTTCTTC CASSVVGRENPPYNEQFF
TRBJ2-3 TRBV5-1 NA TRBD1 TGCTCCAGCAGCTTAAACAGGGGATTAGGGACAGATACGCAGTATTTT CSSSLNRGLGTDTQYF
TRBJ2-3 TRBV12-3/TRBV12-4 few TRBD2 TGTGCCAGCAGTTTAAAAAGCGGGAGTGATACGCAGTATTTT CASSLKSGSDTQYF
TRBJ1-1 TRBV12-5 NA TRBD1 TGTGCTAGTGGTAACCAGGGGGTCGGGGCTGAAGCTTTCTTT CASGNQGVGAEAFF
TRBJ2-3 TRBV18 few NA TGTGCCAGCTCACCACCACAGAACACAGATACGCAGTATTTT CASSPPQNTDTQYF
TRBJ2-1 TRBV6-1 few NA TGTGCCAGCAGCCCCGCCCTGGGACTCCTAGACAATGAGCAGTTCTTC CASSPALGLLDNEQFF
TRBJ1-2 TRBV27 many NA TGTGCCAGCAGTTACACAGGGTCCATCTATGGCTACACCTTC CASSYTGSIYGYTF
TRBJ2-2 TRBV12-3/TRBV12-4 NA TRBD2 TGTGCCAGCAGTTTCCAGCGGGAGCTTGGGGAGCTGTTTTTT CASSFQRELGELFF
TRBJ2-7 TRBV20-1 few NA TGCAGTGGCAGGAGAGGGGATGGTTCCTACGAGCAGTACTTC CSGRRGDGSYEQYF
TRBJ1-1 TRBV29-1 NA NA TGCAGCGTGGACCCTGGCAGCAGCAAAGGGGACACTGAAGCTTTCTTT CSVDPGSSKGDTEAFF
TRBJ1-1 TRBV5-6 few NA TGTGCCAGCAGCACCAAATCTGGGAACACTGAAGCTTTCTTT CASSTKSGNTEAFF
TRBJ2-1 TRBV12-3/TRBV12-4 few TRBD1 TGTGCCAGCAGTAGAACAGGGGCTTCCTACAATGAGCAGTTCTTC CASSRTGASYNEQFF
TRBJ2-3 TRBV25-1 NA NA TGTGCCAGCAGTGACCCGGGACTGCCTACAGATACGCAGTATTTT CASSDPGLPTDTQYF
TRBJ2-3 TRBV27 few TRBD1 TGTGCCAGCAGTAACGGACAGGGCGGCACAGATACGCAGTATTTT CASSNGQGGTDTQYF
TRBJ2-3 TRBV11-2 few NA TGTGCCAGCAGCTTAGGATGGTTAGCCCATGGATACACAGATACGCAGTATTTT CASSLGWLAHGYTDTQYF
TRBJ2-5 TRBV18 NA TRBD1 TGTGCCAGCTCACCACGGACAGGGAATAAAGAGACCCAGTACTTC CASSPRTGNKETQYF
TRBJ1-2 TRBV18 NA TRBD1 TGTGCCAGCTCAAAAACAGGGGGCGAGAACTATGGCTACACCTTC CASSKTGGENYGYTF
TRBJ2-2 TRBV5-8 few NA TGTGCCAGCAGCTTGAGACAGTACACCGGGGAGCTGTTTTTT CASSLRQYTGELFF
TRBJ2-3 TRBV4-1 NA TRBD2 TGCGCCAGCAGCCCAGGACTAGCGGTTAGCACAGATACGCAGTATTTT CASSPGLAVSTDTQYF
TRBJ2-6 TRBV5-4 NA NA TGTGCCAGCAGCTTGGCCCTACAGAGCTCTGGGGCCAACGTCCTGACTTTC CASSLALQSSGANVLTF
TRBJ2-2 TRBV9 few NA TGTGCCAGCAGCCCAACCTGGAGGCTGGATACCGGGGAGCTGTTTTTT CASSPTWRLDTGELFF
TRBJ2-2 TRBV19 few TRBD1 TGTGCCAGTAGTGTGACAGGGGCCGCGCCTCGGGAGCTGTTTTTT CASSVTGAAPRELFF
TRBJ2-2 TRBV6-4 few NA TGTGCCAGCAGTGAGGGCGCCCACGCAGCCGGGGAGCTGTTTTTT CASSEGAHAAGELFF
TRBJ2-7 TRBV27 few NA TGTGCCAGCAGTTTATCGCAGGTATACGAGCAGTACTTC CASSLSQVYEQYF
TRBJ2-3 TRBV3-1 few TRBD2 TGTGCCTCCTGCCCGCCGGGACTAGCGGGAGCTGGAGATACGCAGTATTTT CASCPPGLAGAGDTQYF
TRBJ1-5 TRBV7-9 NA NA TGTGCCAGCAGCGCAGGACAGTATAGCAATCAGCCCCAGCATTTT CASSAGQYSNQPQHF
TRBJ1-1 TRBV6-1 NA NA TGTGCCAGCAGTGACGGAATTTTCAACACTGAAGCTTTCTTT CASSDGIFNTEAFF
TRBJ2-1 TRBV28 few NA TGTGCCAGCAGTTTGCGCTTCGATGAGCAGTTCTTC CASSLRFDEQFF
TRBJ1-5 TRBV11-2 few NA TGTGCCAGCAGCTCAGACTCACAGTTGGGGGTTAGTAGCAATCAGCCCCAGCATTTT CASSSDSQLGVSSNQPQHF
TRBJ2-1 TRBV6-2/TRBV6-3 few TRBD2 TGTGCCAGCAGTTTAGCCCTAGCGGGGTTAACCAATGAGCAGTTCTTC CASSLALAGLTNEQFF
TRBJ2-1 TRBV6-2/TRBV6-3 few NA TGTGCCAGCAGCGTTCTCCGGGACAAAGCTACGTACAATGAGCAGTTCTTC CASSVLRDKATYNEQFF
TRBJ2-5 TRBV30 NA TRBD2 TGTGCCTGGAGCGGACTAGCGGGACAAGAGACCCAGTACTTC CAWSGLAGQETQYF
TRBJ2-7 TRBV18 few NA TGTGCCAGCTCACCGAACCCGGGGGGCGCTTACGAGCAGTACTTC CASSPNPGGAYEQYF
TRBJ2-7 TRBV6-5 NA TRBD1 TGTGCCAGCAGTTACTCGAGTAAAGCCGGGACAGGGAGCTCCTACGAGCAGTACTTC CASSYSSKAGTGSSYEQYF
TRBJ2-3 TRBV25-1 NA TRBD1 TGTGCCAGCAGTGGAGGGGACAGCGAGCGAGATACGCAGTATTTT CASSGGDSERDTQYF
TRBJ1-2 TRBV19 many NA TGTGCCAGTAGTATCGAACAGATGTATGGCTACACCTTC CASSIEQMYGYTF
TRBJ2-3 TRBV5-4 few TRBD2 TGTGCCAGCAGCTATCCGACTAGCGGGCGGAGAAGCACAGATACGCAGTATTTT CASSYPTSGRRSTDTQYF
TRBJ2-3 TRBV20-1 NA NA TGCAGTGCTTCGGCGGGAGATACGCAGTATTTT CSASAGDTQYF
TRBJ2-2 TRBV10-3 once TRBD2 TGTGCCATCAGTGGCTCTAGCGGGGGGAACACCGGGGAGCTGTTTTTT CAISGSSGGNTGELFF
TRBJ2-1 TRBV20-1 NA NA TGCTTCCCAAGGGCAGGGGGGGCTAACAATGAGCAGTTCTTC CFPRAGGANNEQFF
TRBJ2-1 TRBV27 few NA TGTGCCAGCAGTTTTAACGTTCCGAATGAGCAGTTCTTC CASSFNVPNEQFF